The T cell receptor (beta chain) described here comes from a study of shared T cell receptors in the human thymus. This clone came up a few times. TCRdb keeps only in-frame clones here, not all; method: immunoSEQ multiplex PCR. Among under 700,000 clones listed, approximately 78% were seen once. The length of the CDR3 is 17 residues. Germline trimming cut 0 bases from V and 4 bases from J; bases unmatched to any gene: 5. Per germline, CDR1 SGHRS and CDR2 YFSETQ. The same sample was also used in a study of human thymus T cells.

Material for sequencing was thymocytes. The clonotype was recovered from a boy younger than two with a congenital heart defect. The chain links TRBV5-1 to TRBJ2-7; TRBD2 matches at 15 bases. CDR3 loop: CASSLAGGLAGGYEQYF. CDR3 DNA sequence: TGCGCCAGCAGCTTGGCCGGGGGACTAGCGGGAGGATACGAGCAGTACTTC.